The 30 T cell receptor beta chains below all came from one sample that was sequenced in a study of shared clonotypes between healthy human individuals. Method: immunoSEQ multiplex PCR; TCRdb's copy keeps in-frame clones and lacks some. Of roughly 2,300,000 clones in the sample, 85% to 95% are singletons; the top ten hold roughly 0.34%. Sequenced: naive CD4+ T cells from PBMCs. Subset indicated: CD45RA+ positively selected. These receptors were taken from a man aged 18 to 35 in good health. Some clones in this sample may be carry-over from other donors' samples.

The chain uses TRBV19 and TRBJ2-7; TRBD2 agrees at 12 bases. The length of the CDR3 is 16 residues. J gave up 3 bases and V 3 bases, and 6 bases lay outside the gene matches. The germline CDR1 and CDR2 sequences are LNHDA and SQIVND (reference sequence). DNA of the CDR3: TGTGCCAGTAGTATCCTAGCGGGAGGGCCGTACTACGAGCAGTACTTC. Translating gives CASSILAGGPYYEQYF.

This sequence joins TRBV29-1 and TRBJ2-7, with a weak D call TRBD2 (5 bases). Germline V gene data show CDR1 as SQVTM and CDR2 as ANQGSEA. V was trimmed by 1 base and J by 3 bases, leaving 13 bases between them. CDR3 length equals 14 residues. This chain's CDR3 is CSVEGGLGVYEQYF. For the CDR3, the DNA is TGCAGCGTTGAAGGAGGGCTCGGAGTCTACGAGCAGTACTTC.

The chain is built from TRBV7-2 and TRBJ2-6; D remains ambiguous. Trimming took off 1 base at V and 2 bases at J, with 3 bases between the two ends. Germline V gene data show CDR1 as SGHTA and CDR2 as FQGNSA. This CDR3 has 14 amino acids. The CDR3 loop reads CASSLGTGANVLTF. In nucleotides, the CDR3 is TGTGCCAGCAGCTTAGGTACTGGGGCCAACGTCCTGACTTTC.

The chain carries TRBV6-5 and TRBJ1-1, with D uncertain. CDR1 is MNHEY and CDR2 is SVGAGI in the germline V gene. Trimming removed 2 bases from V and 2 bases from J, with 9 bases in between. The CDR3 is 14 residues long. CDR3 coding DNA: TGTGCCAGCAGTTACAAGGGAGGAAACACTGAAGCTTTCTTT. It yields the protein CASSYKGGNTEAFF.

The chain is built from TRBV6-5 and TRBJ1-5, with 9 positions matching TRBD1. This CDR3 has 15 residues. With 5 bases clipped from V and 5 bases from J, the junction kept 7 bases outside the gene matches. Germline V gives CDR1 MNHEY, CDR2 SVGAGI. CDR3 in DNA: TGTGCCAGCAGTCGGGACAGGGCAGGGGATCAGCCCCAGCATTTT. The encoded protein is CASSRDRAGDQPQHF.

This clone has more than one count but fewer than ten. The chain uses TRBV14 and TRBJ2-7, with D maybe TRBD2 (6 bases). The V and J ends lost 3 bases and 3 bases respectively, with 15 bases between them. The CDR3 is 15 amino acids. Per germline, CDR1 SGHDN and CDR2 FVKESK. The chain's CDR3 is CASSQEWRGSYEQYF. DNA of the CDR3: TGTGCCAGCAGCCAGGAGTGGAGGGGAAGCTACGAGCAGTACTTC.

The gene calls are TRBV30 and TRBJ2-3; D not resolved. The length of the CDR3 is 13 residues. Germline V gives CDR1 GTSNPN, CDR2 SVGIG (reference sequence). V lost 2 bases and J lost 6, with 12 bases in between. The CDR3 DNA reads TGTGCCTGGAGTCACCCCCCTGGGGATACGCAGTATTTT. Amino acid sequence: CAWSHPPGDTQYF.

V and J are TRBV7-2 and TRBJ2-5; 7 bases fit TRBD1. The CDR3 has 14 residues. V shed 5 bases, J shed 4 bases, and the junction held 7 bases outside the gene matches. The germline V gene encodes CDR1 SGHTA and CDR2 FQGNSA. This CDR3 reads CASSNWAGGETQYF. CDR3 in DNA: TGTGCCAGCAGCAACTGGGCAGGGGGAGAGACCCAGTACTTC.

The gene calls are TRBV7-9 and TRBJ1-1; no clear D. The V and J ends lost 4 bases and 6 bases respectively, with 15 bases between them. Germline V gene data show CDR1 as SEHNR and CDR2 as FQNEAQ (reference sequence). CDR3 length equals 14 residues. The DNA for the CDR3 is TGTGCCAGCAGCTCCCCCCAGGCTTTGGCTGAAGCTTTCTTT. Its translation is CASSSPQALAEAFF.

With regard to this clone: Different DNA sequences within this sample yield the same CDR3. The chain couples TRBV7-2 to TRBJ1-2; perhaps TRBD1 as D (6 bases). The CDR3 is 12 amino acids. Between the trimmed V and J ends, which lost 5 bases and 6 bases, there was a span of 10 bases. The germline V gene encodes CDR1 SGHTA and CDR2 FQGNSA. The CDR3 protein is CASSLQGDGYTF. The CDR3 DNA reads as TGTGCCAGCAGCCTACAGGGAGATGGCTACACCTTC. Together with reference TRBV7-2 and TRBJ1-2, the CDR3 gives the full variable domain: GAGVSQSPSNKVTEKGKDVELRCDPISGHTALYWYRQSLGQGLEFLIYFQGNSAPDKSGLPSDRFSAERTGGSVSTLTIQRTQQEDSAVYLCASSLQGDGYTFGSGTRLTVV.

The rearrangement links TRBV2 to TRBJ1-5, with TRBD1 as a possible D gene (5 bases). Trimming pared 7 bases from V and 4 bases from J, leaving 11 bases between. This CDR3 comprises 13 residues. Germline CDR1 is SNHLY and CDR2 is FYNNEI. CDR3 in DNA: TGTGCCAGCACCCCCGGGGGGAATCAGCCCCAGCATTTT. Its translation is CASTPGGNQPQHF.

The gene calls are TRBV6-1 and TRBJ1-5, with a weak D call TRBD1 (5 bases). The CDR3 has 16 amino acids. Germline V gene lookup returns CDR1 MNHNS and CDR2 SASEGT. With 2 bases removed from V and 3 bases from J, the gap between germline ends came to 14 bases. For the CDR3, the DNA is TGTGCCAGCAGTGAACTACCGGGGGTGGACAATCAGCCCCAGCATTTT. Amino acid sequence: CASSELPGVDNQPQHF.

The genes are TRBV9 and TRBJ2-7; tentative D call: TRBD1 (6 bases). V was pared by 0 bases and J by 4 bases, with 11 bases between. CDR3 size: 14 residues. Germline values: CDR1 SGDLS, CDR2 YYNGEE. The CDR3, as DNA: TGTGCCAGCAGCGTAGCCCCGACAGGTTACGAGCAGTACTTC. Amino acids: CASSVAPTGYEQYF.

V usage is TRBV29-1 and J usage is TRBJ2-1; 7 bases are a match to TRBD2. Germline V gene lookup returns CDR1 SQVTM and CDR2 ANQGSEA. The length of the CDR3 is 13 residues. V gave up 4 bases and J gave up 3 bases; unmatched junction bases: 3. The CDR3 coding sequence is TGCAGCGTTGCCAGGGACTACTACAATGAGCAGTTCTTC. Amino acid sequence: CSVARDYYNEQFF.

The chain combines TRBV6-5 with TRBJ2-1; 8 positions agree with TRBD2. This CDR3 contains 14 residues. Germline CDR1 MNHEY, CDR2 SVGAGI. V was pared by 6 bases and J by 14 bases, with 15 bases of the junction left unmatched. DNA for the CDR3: TGTGCCAGCAGCCCCGGGGGGGGGAGGGCATGGGAGTTCTTC. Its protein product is CASSPGGGRAWEFF.

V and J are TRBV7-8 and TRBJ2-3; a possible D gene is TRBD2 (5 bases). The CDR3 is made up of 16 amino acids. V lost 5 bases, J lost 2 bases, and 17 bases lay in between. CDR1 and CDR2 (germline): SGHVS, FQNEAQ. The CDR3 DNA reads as TGTGCCAGCAGCCCCAAAAGGAGCGGCAACACAGATACGCAGTATTTT. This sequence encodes CASSPKRSGNTDTQYF.

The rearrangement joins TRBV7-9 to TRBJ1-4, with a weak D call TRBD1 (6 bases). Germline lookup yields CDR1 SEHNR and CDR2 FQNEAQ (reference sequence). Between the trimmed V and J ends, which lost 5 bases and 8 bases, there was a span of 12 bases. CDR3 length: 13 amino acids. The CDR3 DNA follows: TGTGCCAGCAGCACACCCGGGACAGAAAAACTGTTTTTT. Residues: CASSTPGTEKLFF.

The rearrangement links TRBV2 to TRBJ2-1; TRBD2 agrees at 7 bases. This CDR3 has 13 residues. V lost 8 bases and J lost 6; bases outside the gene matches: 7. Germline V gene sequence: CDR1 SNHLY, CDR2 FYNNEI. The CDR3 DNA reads TGTGCCAGCGACCAGTGGGGGGGCAATGAGCAGTTCTTC. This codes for CASDQWGGNEQFF.

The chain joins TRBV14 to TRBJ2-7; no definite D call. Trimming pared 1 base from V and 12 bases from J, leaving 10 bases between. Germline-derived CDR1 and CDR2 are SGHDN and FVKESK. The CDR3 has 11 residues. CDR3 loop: CASSQVGELYF. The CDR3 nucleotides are TGTGCCAGCAGCCAAGTTGGGGAACTGTACTTC.

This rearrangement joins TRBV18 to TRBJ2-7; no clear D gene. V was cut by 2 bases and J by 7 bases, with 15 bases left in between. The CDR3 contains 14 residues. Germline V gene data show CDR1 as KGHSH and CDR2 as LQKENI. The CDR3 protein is CASSPLATSKEQYF. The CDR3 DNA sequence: TGTGCCAGCTCACCATTGGCGACGAGTAAAGAGCAGTACTTC.

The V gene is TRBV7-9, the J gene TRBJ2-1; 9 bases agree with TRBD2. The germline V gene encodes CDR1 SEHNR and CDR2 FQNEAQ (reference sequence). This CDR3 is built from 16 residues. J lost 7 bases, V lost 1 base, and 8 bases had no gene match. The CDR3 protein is CASSLVSAGGGNEQFF. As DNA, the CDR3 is TGTGCCAGCAGCTTAGTCAGCGCGGGAGGGGGGAATGAGCAGTTCTTC. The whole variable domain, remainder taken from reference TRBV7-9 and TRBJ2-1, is DTGVSQNPRHKITKRGQNVTFRCDPISEHNRLYWYRQTLGQGPEFLTYFQNEAQLEKSRLLSDRFSAERPKGSFSTLEIQRTEQGDSAMYLCASSLVSAGGGNEQFFGPGTRLTVL.

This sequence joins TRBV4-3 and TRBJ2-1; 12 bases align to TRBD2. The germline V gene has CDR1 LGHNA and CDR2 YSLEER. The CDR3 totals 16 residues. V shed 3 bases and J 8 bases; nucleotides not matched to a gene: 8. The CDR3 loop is CASSQLTSGRGDEQFF. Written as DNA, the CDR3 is TGCGCCAGCAGCCAGCTGACTAGCGGGAGAGGGGATGAGCAGTTCTTC.

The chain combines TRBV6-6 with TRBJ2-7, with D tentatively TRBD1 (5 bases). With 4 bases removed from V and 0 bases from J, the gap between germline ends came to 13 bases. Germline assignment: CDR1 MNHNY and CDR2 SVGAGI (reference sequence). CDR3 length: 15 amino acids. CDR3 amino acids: CASSLNSDSSYEQYF. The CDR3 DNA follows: TGTGCCAGCAGTTTAAACAGCGACAGCTCCTACGAGCAGTACTTC.

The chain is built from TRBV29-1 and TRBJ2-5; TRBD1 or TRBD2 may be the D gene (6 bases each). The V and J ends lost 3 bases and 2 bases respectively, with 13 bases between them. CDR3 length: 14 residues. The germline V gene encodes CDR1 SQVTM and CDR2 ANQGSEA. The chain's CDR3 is CSVDYRRGQETQYF. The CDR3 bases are TGCAGCGTTGATTATCGGAGGGGGCAAGAGACCCAGTACTTC.

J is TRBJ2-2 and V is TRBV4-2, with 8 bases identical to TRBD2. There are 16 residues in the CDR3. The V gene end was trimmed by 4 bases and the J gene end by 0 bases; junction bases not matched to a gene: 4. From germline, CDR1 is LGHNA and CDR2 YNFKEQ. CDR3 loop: CASSLTSGANTGELFF. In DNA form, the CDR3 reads TGTGCCAGCAGCCTAACTAGCGGAGCGAACACCGGGGAGCTGTTTTTT.

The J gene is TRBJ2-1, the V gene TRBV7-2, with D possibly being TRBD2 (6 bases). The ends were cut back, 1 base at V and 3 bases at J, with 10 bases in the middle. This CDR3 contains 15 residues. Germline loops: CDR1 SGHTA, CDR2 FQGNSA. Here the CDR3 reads CASSLVAAFYNEQFF. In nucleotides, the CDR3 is TGTGCCAGCAGCTTAGTAGCGGCATTCTACAATGAGCAGTTCTTC. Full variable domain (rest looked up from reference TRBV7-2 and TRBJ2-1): GAGVSQSPSNKVTEKGKDVELRCDPISGHTALYWYRQSLGQGLEFLIYFQGNSAPDKSGLPSDRFSAERTGGSVSTLTIQRTQQEDSAVYLCASSLVAAFYNEQFFGPGTRLTVL.

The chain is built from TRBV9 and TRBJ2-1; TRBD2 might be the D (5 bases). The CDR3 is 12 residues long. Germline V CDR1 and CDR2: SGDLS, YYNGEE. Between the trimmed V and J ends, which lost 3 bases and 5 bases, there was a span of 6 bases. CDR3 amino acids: CASSAGDNEQFF. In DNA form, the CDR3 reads TGTGCCAGCAGCGCCGGGGACAATGAGCAGTTCTTC.

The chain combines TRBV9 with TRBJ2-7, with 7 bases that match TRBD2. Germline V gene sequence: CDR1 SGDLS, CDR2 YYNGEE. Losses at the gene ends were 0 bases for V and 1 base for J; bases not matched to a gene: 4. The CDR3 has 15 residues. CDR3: CASSVGTSISYEQYF. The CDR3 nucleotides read TGTGCCAGCAGCGTAGGGACTAGTATTTCCTACGAGCAGTACTTC. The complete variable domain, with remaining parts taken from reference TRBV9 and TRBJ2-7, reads DSGVTQTPKHLITATGQRVTLRCSPRSGDLSVYWYQQSLDQGLQFLIQYYNGEERAKGNILERFSAQQFPDLHSELNLSSLELGDSALYFCASSVGTSISYEQYFGPGTRLTVT.

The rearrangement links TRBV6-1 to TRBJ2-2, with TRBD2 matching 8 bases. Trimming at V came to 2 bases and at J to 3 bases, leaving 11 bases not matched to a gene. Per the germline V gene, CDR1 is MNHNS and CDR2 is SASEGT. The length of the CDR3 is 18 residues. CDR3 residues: CASSERAWGLVDTGELFF. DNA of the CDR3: TGTGCCAGCAGTGAAAGGGCTTGGGGACTAGTTGACACCGGGGAGCTGTTTTTT.

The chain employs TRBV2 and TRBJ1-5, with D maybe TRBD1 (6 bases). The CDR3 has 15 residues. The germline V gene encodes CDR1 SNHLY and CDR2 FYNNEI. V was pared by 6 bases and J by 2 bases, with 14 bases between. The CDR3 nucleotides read TGTGCCAGCAGGGAACAGGGTGTCGGCAATCAGCCCCAGCATTTT. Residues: CASREQGVGNQPQHF.